This is a list of T cell receptor beta chains from one sample in a study of OX40 agonist ivuxolimab in advanced cancers. Sequenced by immunoSEQ multiplex PCR; TCRdb stores in-frame clones only, minus some. The sample has some 50,000 clones, over 65% seen once; the top ten hold about 3%. The source material was CD4+ or CD8+ T cells sorted from blood, sampled in a trial of the OX40 agonist ivuxolimab. The receptors come from an adult with an advanced solid tumor such as melanoma, head and neck, liver or kidney cancer. Both conserved end residues are trimmed from each CDR3. Each record gives: V gene, J gene, D gene, CDR3 protein. The D gene is left open where the match is weak.

>TRBV28|TRBJ1-2|.
ASKVDLGGYT
>TRBV7-8|TRBJ1-5|.
ASSAYRVPTPSSNQPQH
>TRBV19|TRBJ1-2|TRBD1
ASRGTGRGYT
>TRBV5-1|TRBJ1-4|.
ASSLDRRNEKLF
>TRBV27|TRBJ1-5|.
ASSSQDNQPQH
>TRBV28|TRBJ2-7|TRBD2
ASSFLGLADTYEQY
>TRBV7-9|TRBJ2-7|.
ASSLQAGAYEQY
>TRBV6-1|TRBJ1-2|.
ASREGLRDGYT
>TRBV28|TRBJ1-5|.
ASSLGRYSQPQH
>TRBV5-1|TRBJ1-4|TRBD1
ASSLSVGQVDEKLF
>TRBV7-9|TRBJ2-1|TRBD2
ASSPRGEIEQF
>TRBV29-1|TRBJ1-6|TRBD1
SVLGTARGNSPLH
>TRBV5-1|TRBJ1-6|.
ASSSGASSDSPLH
>TRBV28|TRBJ1-4|.
ASSTPRGQF
>TRBV2|TRBJ2-7|TRBD2
ASSPRLAGNLYEQY
>TRBV19|TRBJ1-2|.
ATYLQGRHGYT
>TRBV6-5|TRBJ2-1|.
ASSFPGAGRNEQF
>TRBV6-5|TRBJ2-3|TRBD1
ASSYSLGQSTDTQY
>TRBV6-1|TRBJ1-5|.
ASSGNQPQH
>TRBV9|TRBJ2-1|.
ASKVNYRVYNEQF
>TRBV5-1|TRBJ2-2|TRBD1
ASSSGTGGPGELF
>TRBV27|TRBJ1-5|.
ASSLQYSNQPQH
>TRBV11-3|TRBJ2-3|.
ASSLGRSSTDTQY
>TRBV5-4|TRBJ2-1|TRBD2
ASSLAQASGGLNEQF
>TRBV5-1|TRBJ2-3|TRBD2
ASSPPGLAGTTSTDTQY
>TRBV19|TRBJ1-2|.
ASSMVGGAHGYT
>TRBV28|TRBJ1-2|TRBD1
ASSSGQGYGYT
>TRBV2|TRBJ1-2|.
ASSEYKGSHGYT
>TRBV28|TRBJ1-2|.
ASSLPGSDYGYT
>TRBV6-4|TRBJ2-1|.
ASSDNPLTTNNEQF
>TRBV4-2|TRBJ1-1|.
ASSPMTMAWSTF
>TRBV7-2|TRBJ2-3|TRBD2
ASRPDGGRDTQY
>TRBV9|TRBJ2-6|.
ASSVGSDSGANVLT
>TRBV29-1|TRBJ1-2|.
SVSNRIHGYT
>TRBV2|TRBJ2-7|.
ASSERLLYEQY
>TRBV4-1|TRBJ1-2|.
ASSRELRALYGYT
>TRBV30|TRBJ1-2|.
AWSVQGEAGYT
>TRBV9|TRBJ2-7|TRBD1
ASSVVGDRRPSLEEQY
>TRBV6-6|TRBJ2-5|TRBD1
ASSPTGEETQY
>TRBV6-1|TRBJ1-3|TRBD1
AAEAGQGENTIY
>TRBV5-6|TRBJ2-3|.
ASSLPGITDTQY
>TRBV5-6|TRBJ2-5|.
ASSFSDREY
>TRBV7-9|TRBJ2-7|TRBD1
ASSDTGGPSYEQY
>TRBV25-1|TRBJ1-1|.
ASSGGDQNTEAF
>TRBV4-2|TRBJ2-5|TRBD2
ASSQVAAGGAETQY
>TRBV7-6|TRBJ2-7|.
ASSLGQGWVGEQY
>TRBV2|TRBJ2-2|.
ASSGAGELF
>TRBV7-9|TRBJ1-1|TRBD1
ASSLGDRVEIPAF
>TRBV5-4|TRBJ1-6|.
ASSLGHISNSPLH
>TRBV11-2|TRBJ2-3|.
ASSLDRGVGHPRADTQY
>TRBV6-1|TRBJ1-5|.
ASSESGRRPYQPQH